This T cell receptor beta chain was captured in a study of post-analysis software for immune sequencing data. Study in general: Both relapsing-remitting and secondary progressive multiple sclerosis featured among the disease courses, as did progressive-relapsing multiple sclerosis. Notes on the study in general: Normalized Chao1 diversity was significantly lower in multiple sclerosis patients than in controls. With TRBV5-6, TRBV5-1 and TRBV20-1 included, about five TRBV segments were more frequent in patients than in controls. Under F measure analysis, samples from one preparation batch co-clustered strongly.

Comments on this clonotype: Its antigen is not known. This may be a read error, as it is one base from a much larger clone.

Prepared TCR beta cDNA libraries contained unique molecular identifiers. Researchers reported roughly 0.5 million cDNA molecules coming from approximately 1 to 10 million T cells. Each CDR3 protein gets one entry after TCRdb re-called the PCR reads with MiXCR. The sample yields 750,000 to 950,000 distinct CDR3 sequences, around 42% seen once. This CDR3 contains 13 residues. Germline V gene lookup returns CDR1 SQVTM and CDR2 ANQGSEA. The J gene is TRBJ1-2, the V gene TRBV29-1; the D gene is possibly TRBD1 (5 bases). Sequenced sample: blood. The sequence was obtained from a girl aged 5 to 17 with multiple sclerosis. This CDR3 reads CSVEPGTSYGHTF. As DNA, the CDR3 is TGCAGCGTTGAGCCAGGGACTTCCTATGGCCACACCTTC.